This TCR beta chain was identified during a study of shared clonotypes between healthy human individuals. General observations from the study: Around 5.4% of naive CD4 clonotypes were common to a few donors.

The CDR3 loop spans 15 amino acids. Germline CDR1 GTSNPN, CDR2 SVGIG (reference sequence). Trimming removed 1 base from V and 3 bases from J, with 12 bases in between. To note about this clone: Its antigen is not identified.

Deep was the level at which the assay was run. Here immunoSEQ multiplex PCR was the method, and the copy in TCRdb shows in-frame clones only, minus some. Of around 2,000,000 clones listed, 85% to 95% were seen once; the top ten hold 0.1% to 0.15%. Donors were healthy HIV-negative adults without recent acute infections or vaccinations. The chain combines TRBV30 with TRBJ2-2; perhaps TRBD1 as D (6 bases). The sample comprised naive CD4+ T cells sorted from blood. Subset meaning: CD45RA+ positively selected. The receptor comes from a man aged 18 to 35 in good health. The CDR3 DNA reads as TGTGCCTGGAGTGCCAGGGGCTGGTACACCGGGGAGCTGTTTTTT. It specifies CAWSARGWYTGELFF.